The clone carrying this T cell receptor (beta chain) was observed once. This specimen belongs to a study of blood T cell repertoires in COVID-19. Study in general: Acute and convalescent COVID-19 samples came from the United States, Italy and Spain.

Assay: immunoSEQ multiplex PCR; the TCRdb copy retains only in-frame clones and omits some. The table has roughly 200,000 clones, roughly 85% seen once. CDR1 LGHDT and CDR2 YNNKEL come from the germline V gene (reference sequence). The CDR3 is 15 amino acids. The V gene end was trimmed by 3 bases and the J gene end by 3 bases; junction bases not matched to a gene: 7. The chain carries TRBV3-1 (or the pseudogene TRBV3-2) and TRBJ2-7; 8 bases map to TRBD1. The source material was peripheral blood. The TCR comes from a woman between 18 and 30 years old who had recovered from COVID-19. CDR3 DNA: TGTGCCAGCAGCCACATGACAGGGGCCTACTACGAGCAGTACTTC. This encodes CASSHMTGAYYEQYF.